Only a few counts were recorded for the clone carrying this T cell receptor beta chain. The source of the sample is a study of T cells in Graves' hyperthyroidism and ophthalmopathy. Study as a whole: The authors collected peripheral blood at initial diagnosis, before any treatment.

Amplification targeted TCR beta CDR3 regions from RNA transcripts. Carried out on the TCR CDR3, a first-round RT-PCR used the HTBI primer set. TCRdb used MiXCR to reprocess the multiplex PCR reads, holding one entry per CDR3 protein. The profile covers 500,000 to 650,000 distinct CDR3 sequences, with 14% appearing a single time and about 15% taken by the ten largest. Germline-derived CDR1 and CDR2 are MNHNS and SASEGT. V lost 6 bases and J 0 bases, leaving 9 bases between the germline ends. This CDR3 has 15 residues. Newly diagnosed hyperthyroidism patients aged 18 to 65 years had disease lasting under 2 months. Patients showing uncontrolled infection, other autoimmune disease, pregnancy or lactation were ineligible.

The sequence came from a middle-aged woman with Graves' hyperthyroidism. Sequencing used blood. V gene TRBV6-1 combines with J gene TRBJ2-6; no clear D. Here the CDR3 reads CASSTHTSGANVLTF. The CDR3 nucleotides read TGTGCCAGCAGCACACACACCTCTGGGGCCAACGTCCTGACTTTC.